This T cell receptor beta chain derives from a study of regulatory T cells in long-lasting Graves disease. Time point specified: persistent/refractory GD, antithyroid drugs over 5 years with positive TRAb. PBMC-extracted RNA yielded the TCR library. Libraries of TCR beta came from iRepertoire HTBI primers plus Arm-PCR of CDR3 regions. Each CDR3 protein is one row after TCRdb ran MiXCR on the multiplex PCR reads. In the table there are some 330,000 distinct CDR3 sequences, around 23% of which are singletons. The germline V gene has CDR1 KGHSH and CDR2 LQKENI. Between the trimmed V and J ends, which lost 6 bases and 6 bases, there was a span of 14 bases. There are 13 residues in the CDR3.

The rearrangement joins TRBV18 to TRBJ1-1; D might be TRBD1 (6 bases). Material: peripheral blood mononuclear cells (PBMCs), obtained when the disease was refractory, from a patient treated with antithyroid drugs. This clonotype originated in a woman aged 40 to 50 with Graves disease. CDR3 sequence reads: CASSEGGRAEAFF. DNA for the CDR3: TGTGCCAGCTCCGAGGGGGGAAGGGCTGAAGCTTTCTTT.